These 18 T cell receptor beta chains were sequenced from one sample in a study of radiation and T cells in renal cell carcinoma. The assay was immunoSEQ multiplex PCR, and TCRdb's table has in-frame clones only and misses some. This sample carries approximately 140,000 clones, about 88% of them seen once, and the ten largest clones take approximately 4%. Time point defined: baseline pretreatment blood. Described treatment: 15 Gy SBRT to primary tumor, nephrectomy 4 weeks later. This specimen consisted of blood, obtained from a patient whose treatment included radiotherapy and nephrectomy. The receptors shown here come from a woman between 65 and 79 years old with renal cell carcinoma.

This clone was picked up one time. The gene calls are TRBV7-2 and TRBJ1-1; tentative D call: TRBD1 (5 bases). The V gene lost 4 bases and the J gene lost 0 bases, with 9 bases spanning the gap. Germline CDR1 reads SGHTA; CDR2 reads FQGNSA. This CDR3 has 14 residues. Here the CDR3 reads CASSWTSMNTEAFF. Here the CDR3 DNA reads TGTGCCAGCAGCTGGACAAGCATGAACACTGAAGCTTTCTTT.

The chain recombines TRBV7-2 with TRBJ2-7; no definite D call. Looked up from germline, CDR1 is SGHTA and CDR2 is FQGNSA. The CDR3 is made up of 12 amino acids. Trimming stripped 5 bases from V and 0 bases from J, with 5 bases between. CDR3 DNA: TGTGCCAGCAGCGCCGGCTCCTACGAGCAGTACTTC. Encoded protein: CASSAGSYEQYF.

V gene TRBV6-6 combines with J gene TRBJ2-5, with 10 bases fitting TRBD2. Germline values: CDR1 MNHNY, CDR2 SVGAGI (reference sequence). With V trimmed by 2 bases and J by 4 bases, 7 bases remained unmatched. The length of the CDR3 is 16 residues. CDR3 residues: CASSYRPAGGAETQYF. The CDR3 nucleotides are TGTGCCAGCAGTTACCGCCCAGCGGGGGGGGCAGAGACCCAGTACTTC.

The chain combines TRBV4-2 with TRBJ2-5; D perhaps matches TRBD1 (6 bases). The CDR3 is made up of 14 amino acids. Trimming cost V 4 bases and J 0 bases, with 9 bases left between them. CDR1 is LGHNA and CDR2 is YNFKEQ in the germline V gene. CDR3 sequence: CASSRAGDQETQYF. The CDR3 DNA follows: TGTGCCAGCAGCCGGGCAGGGGACCAAGAGACCCAGTACTTC.

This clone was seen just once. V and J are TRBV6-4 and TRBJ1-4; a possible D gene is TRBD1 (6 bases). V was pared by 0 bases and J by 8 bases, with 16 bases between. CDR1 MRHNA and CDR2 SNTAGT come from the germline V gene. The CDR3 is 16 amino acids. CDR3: CASSDSGQGRGEKLFF. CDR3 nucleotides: TGTGCCAGCAGTGACTCAGGCCAGGGGAGGGGGGAAAAACTGTTTTTT.

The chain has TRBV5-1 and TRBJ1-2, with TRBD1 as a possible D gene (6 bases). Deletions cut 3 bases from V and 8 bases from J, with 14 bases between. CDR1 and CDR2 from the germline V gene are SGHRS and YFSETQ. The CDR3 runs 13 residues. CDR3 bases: TGCGCCAGCAGCTACGACAGGCCGGGGGGCTACACCTTC. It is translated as CASSYDRPGGYTF.

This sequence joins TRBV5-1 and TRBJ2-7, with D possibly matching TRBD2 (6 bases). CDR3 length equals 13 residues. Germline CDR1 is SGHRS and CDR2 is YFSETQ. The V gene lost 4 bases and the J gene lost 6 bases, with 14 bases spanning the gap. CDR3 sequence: CASSTGTASEQYF. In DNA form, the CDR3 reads TGCGCCAGCAGCACCGGGACTGCAAGCGAGCAGTACTTC.

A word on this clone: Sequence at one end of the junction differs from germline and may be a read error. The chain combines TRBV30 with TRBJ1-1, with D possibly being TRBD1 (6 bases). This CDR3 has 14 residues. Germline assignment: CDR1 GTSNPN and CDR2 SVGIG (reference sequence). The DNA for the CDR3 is TGTGCCTTGAGTACAGGGCGGGGGGGGACTGAAGCTTTCTTT. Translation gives CALSTGRGGTEAFF.

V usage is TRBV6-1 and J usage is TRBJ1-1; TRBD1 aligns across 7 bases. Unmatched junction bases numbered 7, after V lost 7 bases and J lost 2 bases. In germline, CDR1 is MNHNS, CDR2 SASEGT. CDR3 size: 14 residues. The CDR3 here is CASTLDRANTEAFF. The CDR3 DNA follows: TGTGCCAGCACTCTAGACAGGGCTAACACTGAAGCTTTCTTT.

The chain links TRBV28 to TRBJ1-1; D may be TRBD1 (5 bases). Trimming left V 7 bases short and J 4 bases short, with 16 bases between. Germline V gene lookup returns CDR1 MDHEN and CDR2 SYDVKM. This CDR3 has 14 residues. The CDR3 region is CASKLSGWGTEAFF. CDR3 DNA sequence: TGTGCCAGCAAACTCTCAGGGTGGGGCACTGAAGCTTTCTTT.

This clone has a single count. The CDR3 protein is CASSQGGIGNTIYF. CDR3 sequence (DNA): TGCGCCAGCAGCCAAGGAGGGATTGGAAACACCATATATTTT. The rearrangement links TRBV4-3 to TRBJ1-3; D ambiguous. V was pared by 1 base and J by 3 bases, with 7 bases between. Germline CDR1 and CDR2: LGHNA and YSLEER. The length of the CDR3 is 14 residues.

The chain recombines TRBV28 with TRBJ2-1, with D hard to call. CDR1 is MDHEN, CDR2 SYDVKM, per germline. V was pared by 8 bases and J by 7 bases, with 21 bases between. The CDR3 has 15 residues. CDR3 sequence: CASPARRVLVNEQFF. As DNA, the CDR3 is TGTGCCAGCCCGGCCAGGCGAGTGCTTGTAAATGAGCAGTTCTTC.

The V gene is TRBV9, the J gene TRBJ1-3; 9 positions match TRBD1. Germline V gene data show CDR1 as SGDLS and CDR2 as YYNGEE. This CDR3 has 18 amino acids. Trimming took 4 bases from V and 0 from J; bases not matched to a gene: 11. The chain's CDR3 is CASSPGQGHIYSGNTIYF. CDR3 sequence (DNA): TGTGCCAGCAGCCCGGGACAGGGACACATTTACTCTGGAAACACCATATATTTT.

CDR3 in DNA: TGTGCCTCCCGGGCCCCGGGGACTAGCGGGGGGGGGCAGTTCTTC. As protein: CASRAPGTSGGGQFF. The chain links TRBV30 to TRBJ2-1, with 16 positions matching TRBD2. The CDR3 contains 15 residues. V lost 7 bases, J lost 12 bases, and 12 bases stayed unmatched. Germline CDR1 is GTSNPN and CDR2 is SVGIG (reference sequence).

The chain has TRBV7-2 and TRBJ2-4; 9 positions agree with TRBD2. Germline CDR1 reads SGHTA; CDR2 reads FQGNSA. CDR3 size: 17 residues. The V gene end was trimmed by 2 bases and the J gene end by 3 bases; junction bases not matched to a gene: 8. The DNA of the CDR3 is TGTGCCAGCAGCTTACAAAGCGGGGGGTTTGGCAAAAACATTCAGTACTTC. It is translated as CASSLQSGGFGKNIQYF.

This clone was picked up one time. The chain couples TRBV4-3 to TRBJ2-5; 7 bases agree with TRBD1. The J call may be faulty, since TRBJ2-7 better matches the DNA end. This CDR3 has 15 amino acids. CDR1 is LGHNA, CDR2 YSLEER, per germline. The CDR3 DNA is TGCGCCAGCAGCCAAGAATGGGACAGCCCCTACGAGCAGTACTTC. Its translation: CASSQEWDSPYEQYF.

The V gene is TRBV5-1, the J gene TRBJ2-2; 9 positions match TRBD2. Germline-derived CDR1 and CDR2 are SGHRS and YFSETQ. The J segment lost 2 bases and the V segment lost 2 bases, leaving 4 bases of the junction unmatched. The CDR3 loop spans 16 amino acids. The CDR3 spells CASSFLAGLNTGELFF. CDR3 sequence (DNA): TGCGCCAGCAGCTTTCTAGCGGGGCTAAACACCGGGGAGCTGTTTTTT.

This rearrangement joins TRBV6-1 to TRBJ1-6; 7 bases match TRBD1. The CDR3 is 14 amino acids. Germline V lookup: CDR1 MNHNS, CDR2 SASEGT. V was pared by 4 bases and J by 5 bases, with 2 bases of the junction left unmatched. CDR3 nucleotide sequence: TGTGCCAGCAGTGGGCAGGGGGATAATTCACCCCTCCACTTT. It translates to CASSGQGDNSPLHF.